One sample yielded the 11 T cell receptor beta chains listed below, sequenced in a study of blood T cell repertoires in COVID-19. Profiling relied on immunoSEQ multiplex PCR, and the TCRdb table lists in-frame clones only, not all of them. The data show roughly 70,000 clones, around 90% seen once. The sequencing input was peripheral blood. The source is a human donor in a cohort sampled during active COVID-19.

The CDR3 DNA follows: TGTGCCAGCAGTGAAGTTATGGGACAGGGGCCCAATCAGCCCCAGCATTTT. It translates to CASSEVMGQGPNQPQHF. The rearrangement links TRBV2 to TRBJ1-5; 10 bases fit TRBD1. Germline loops: CDR1 SNHLY, CDR2 FYNNEI. The length of the CDR3 is 17 residues. V shed 1 base, J shed 3 bases, and the junction held 6 bases outside the gene matches.

The chain combines TRBV11-2 with TRBJ1-3; possibly TRBD1 for D (6 bases). Germline assignment: CDR1 SGHAT and CDR2 FQNNGV. There are 16 residues in the CDR3. The V end lost 4 bases, the J end lost 3 bases, and 16 bases lay between the germline ends. The CDR3 region is CASSSFDRPLGNTIYF. The DNA for the CDR3 is TGTGCCAGCAGCTCCTTCGACAGGCCACTTGGAAACACCATATATTTT.

The J gene is TRBJ1-5, the V gene TRBV9, with 9 bases matching TRBD1. The CDR3 totals 14 residues. Per the germline V gene, CDR1 is SGDLS and CDR2 is YYNGEE. The V segment lost 3 bases and the J segment 5 bases; nucleotides outside the gene matches: 3. The CDR3 DNA reads as TGTGCCAGCAGCGACCGGGACAGGGATCAGCCCCAGCATTTT. The encoded protein is CASSDRDRDQPQHF.

The J gene is TRBJ1-1, the V gene TRBV28; no reliable D call. Trimming removed 5 bases at V and 5 bases at J, with 15 bases between. Looked up from germline, CDR1 is MDHEN and CDR2 is SYDVKM. The CDR3 sequence is 14 residues long. CDR3 sequence (DNA): TGTGCCAGCAGTGAGATTATAGGGAGGACTGAAGCTTTCTTT. It codes for CASSEIIGRTEAFF. Full variable domain (rest looked up from reference TRBV28 and TRBJ1-1): DVKVTQSSRYLVKRTGEKVFLECVQDMDHENMFWYRQDPGLGLRLIYFSYDVKMKEKGDIPEGYSVSREKKERFSLILESASTNQTSMYLCASSEIIGRTEAFFGQGTRLTVV.

V and J are TRBV6-6 and TRBJ1-5; D call uncertain. The V gene's germline CDR1 is MNHNY and CDR2 SVGAGI (reference sequence). This CDR3 comprises 16 residues. The germline V and J ends were trimmed by 5 bases and 0 bases, with 14 bases remaining between them. This CDR3 is CASSHAVLYSNQPQHF. CDR3 sequence (DNA): TGTGCCAGCAGTCACGCAGTATTGTATAGCAATCAGCCCCAGCATTTT.

This clone was seen a handful of times. The J gene is TRBJ1-5, the V gene TRBV5-6; TRBD1 is a possible D gene (6 bases). The CDR3 is made up of 14 amino acids. Trimming removed 2 bases from V and 6 bases from J, with 12 bases in between. CDR1 is SGHDT and CDR2 is YYEEEE in the germline V gene. The CDR3 DNA reads TGTGCCAGCAGCTTTCACAGGGTAGGTCAGCCCCAGCATTTT. Encoded protein: CASSFHRVGQPQHF.

The chain has TRBV11-2 and TRBJ2-6; tentatively, D is TRBD1 (6 bases). CDR1 and CDR2 (germline): SGHAT, FQNNGV. The germline V and J ends were trimmed by 5 bases and 1 base, with 21 bases remaining between them. This CDR3 comprises 19 residues. The CDR3 here is CASSLSGGRVLSGANVLTF. CDR3 DNA sequence: TGTGCCAGCAGCCTCAGTGGGGGCAGGGTACTGTCTGGGGCCAACGTCCTGACTTTC.

The chain employs TRBV2 and TRBJ2-1; D gene ambiguous. The CDR3 is 12 residues long. Germline V gene sequence: CDR1 SNHLY, CDR2 FYNNEI. Trimming pared 5 bases from V and 4 bases from J, leaving 6 bases between. The chain's CDR3 is CASSLLYNEQFF. CDR3 nucleotides: TGTGCCAGCAGTCTATTATACAATGAGCAGTTCTTC. Full variable domain (remainder filled in from reference TRBV2 and TRBJ2-1): EPEVTQTPSHQVTQMGQEVILRCVPISNHLYFYWYRQILGQKVEFLVSFYNNEISEKSEIFDDQFSVERPDGSNFTLKIRSTKLEDSAMYFCASSLLYNEQFFGPGTRLTVL.

The sample holds a few counts of this clone. This sequence joins TRBV11-2 and TRBJ2-7; no reliable D call. This CDR3 has 16 residues. Trimming removed 5 bases from V and 1 base from J, with 18 bases in between. Germline CDR1 and CDR2: SGHAT and FQNNGV. The chain's CDR3 is CASSKSTRQQSYEQYF. For the CDR3, the DNA is TGTGCCAGCAGCAAAAGCACGAGGCAGCAATCCTACGAGCAGTACTTC.

V is TRBV28 and J is TRBJ1-2; D not resolved. V lost 3 bases, J lost 3 bases, and 14 bases lay in between. Germline CDR1 reads MDHEN; CDR2 reads SYDVKM. This CDR3 has 15 amino acids. The CDR3 spells CASSFIRISDYGYTF. The CDR3 nucleotides read TGTGCCAGCAGTTTTATAAGGATTAGCGACTATGGCTACACCTTC.

This clone was detected a few times. This chain connects TRBV30 to TRBJ2-7, with 7 bases identical to TRBD1. With 0 bases clipped from V and 4 bases from J, the junction kept 6 bases outside the gene matches. This CDR3 has 14 amino acids. Germline V gene data show CDR1 as GTSNPN and CDR2 as SVGIG (reference sequence). The CDR3 DNA follows: TGTGCCTGGAGTGTCCCAGGGGGTGGGTACGAGCAGTACTTC. It yields the protein CAWSVPGGGYEQYF. Supplemented by reference TRBV30 and TRBJ2-7, the full variable domain reads SQTIHQWPATLVQPVGSPLSLECTVEGTSNPNLYWYRQAAGRGLQLLFYSVGIGQISSEVPQNLSASRPQDRQFILSSKKLLLSDSGFYLCAWSVPGGGYEQYFGPGTRLTVT.